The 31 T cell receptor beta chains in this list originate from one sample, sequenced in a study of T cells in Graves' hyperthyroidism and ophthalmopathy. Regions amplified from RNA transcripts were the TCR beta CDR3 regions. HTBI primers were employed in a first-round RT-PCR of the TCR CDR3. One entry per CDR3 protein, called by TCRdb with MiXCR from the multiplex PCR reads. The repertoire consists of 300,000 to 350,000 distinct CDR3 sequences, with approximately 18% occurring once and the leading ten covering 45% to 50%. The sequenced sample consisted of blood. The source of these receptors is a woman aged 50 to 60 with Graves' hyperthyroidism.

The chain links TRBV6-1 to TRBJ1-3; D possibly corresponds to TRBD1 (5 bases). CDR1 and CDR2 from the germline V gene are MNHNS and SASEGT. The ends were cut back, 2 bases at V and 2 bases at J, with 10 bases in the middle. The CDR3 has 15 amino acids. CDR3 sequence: CASSEFSGTGNTIYF. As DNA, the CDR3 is TGTGCCAGCAGTGAATTCTCAGGGACTGGAAACACCATATATTTT.

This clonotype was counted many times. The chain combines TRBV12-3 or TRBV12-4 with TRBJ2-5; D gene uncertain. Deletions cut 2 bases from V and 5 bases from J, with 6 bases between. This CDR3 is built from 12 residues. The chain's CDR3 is CASSLTSETQYF. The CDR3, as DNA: TGTGCCAGCAGTTTAACGTCGGAGACCCAGTACTTC.

The CDR3, as DNA: TGTGCCAGCAGAGGACTAGCGGGTGGCGAGCAGTACGTC. Its protein is CASRGLAGGEQYV. This chain uses TRBV6-2 or TRBV6-3 with TRBJ2-7; 11 positions match TRBD2. This CDR3 has 13 amino acids. J lost 6 bases, V lost 6 bases, and 4 bases had no gene match. Germline CDR1 reads MNHEY; CDR2 reads SVGEGT.

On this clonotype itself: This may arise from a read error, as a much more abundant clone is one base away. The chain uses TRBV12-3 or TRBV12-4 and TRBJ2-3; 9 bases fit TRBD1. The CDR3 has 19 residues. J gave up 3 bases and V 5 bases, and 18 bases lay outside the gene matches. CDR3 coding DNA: TGTGCCAGCAGTCGGCCGGGGACAGGGTTGGGGAAGGTGACAGATACGCAGTATTTT. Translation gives CASSRPGTGLGKVTDTQYF.

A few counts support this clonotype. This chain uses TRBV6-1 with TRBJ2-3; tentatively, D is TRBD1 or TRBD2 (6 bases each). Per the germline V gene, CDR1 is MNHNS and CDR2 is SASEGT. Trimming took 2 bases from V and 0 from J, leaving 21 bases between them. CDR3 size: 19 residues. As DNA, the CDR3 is TGTGCCAGCAGTGAACGGATGTTGGGGGGCCGGATAAGCACAGATACGCAGTATTTT. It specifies CASSERMLGGRISTDTQYF.

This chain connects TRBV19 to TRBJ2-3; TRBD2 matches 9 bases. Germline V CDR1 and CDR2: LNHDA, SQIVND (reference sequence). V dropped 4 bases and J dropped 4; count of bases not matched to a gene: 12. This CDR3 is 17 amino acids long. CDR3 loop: CASSTERLQRGADTQYF. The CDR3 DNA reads TGTGCCAGTAGTACAGAAAGACTTCAGCGGGGGGCAGATACGCAGTATTTT.

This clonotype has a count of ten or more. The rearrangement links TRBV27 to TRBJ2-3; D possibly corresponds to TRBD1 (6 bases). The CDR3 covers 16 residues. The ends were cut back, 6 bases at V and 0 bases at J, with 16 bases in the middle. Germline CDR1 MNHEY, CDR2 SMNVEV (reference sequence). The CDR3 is CASSRSGTTSTDTQYF. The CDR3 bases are TGTGCCAGCAGCCGTTCCGGGACAACTAGCACAGATACGCAGTATTTT.

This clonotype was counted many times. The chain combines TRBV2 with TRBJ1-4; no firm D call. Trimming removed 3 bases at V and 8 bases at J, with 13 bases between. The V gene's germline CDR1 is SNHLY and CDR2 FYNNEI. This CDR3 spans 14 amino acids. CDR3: CASSDGPPGEKLFF. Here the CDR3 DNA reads TGTGCCAGCAGTGATGGTCCCCCAGGAGAAAAACTGTTTTTT.

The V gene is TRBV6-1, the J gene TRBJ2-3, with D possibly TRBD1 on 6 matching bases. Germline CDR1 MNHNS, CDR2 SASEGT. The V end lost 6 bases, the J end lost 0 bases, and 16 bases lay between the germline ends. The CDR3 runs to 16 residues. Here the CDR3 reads CASSSMGATSTDTQYF. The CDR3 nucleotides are TGTGCCAGCAGCTCCATGGGGGCAACTAGCACAGATACGCAGTATTTT.

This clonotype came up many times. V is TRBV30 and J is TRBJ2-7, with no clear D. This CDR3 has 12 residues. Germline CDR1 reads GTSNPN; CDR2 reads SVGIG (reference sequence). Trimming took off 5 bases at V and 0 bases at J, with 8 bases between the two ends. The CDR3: CAWDAGSYEQYF. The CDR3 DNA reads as TGTGCCTGGGACGCCGGCTCCTACGAGCAGTACTTC.

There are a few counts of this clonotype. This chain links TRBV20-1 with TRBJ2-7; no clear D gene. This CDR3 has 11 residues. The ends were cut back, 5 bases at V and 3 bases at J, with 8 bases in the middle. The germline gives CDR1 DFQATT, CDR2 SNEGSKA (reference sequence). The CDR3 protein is CSAEPRYEQYF. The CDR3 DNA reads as TGCAGTGCTGAGCCTCGCTACGAGCAGTACTTC.

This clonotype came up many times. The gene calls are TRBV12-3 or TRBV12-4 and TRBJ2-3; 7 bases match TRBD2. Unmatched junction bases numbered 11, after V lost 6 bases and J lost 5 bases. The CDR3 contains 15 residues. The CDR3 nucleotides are TGTGCCAGCAGCCCGCTTGGCGGCGGGAGAGATACGCAGTATTTT. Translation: CASSPLGGGRDTQYF.

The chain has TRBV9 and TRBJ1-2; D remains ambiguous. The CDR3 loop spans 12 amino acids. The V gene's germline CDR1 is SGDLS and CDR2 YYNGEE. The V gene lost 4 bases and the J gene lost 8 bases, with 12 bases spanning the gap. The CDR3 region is CASSPGPGGYTF. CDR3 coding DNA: TGTGCCAGCAGCCCCGGCCCGGGCGGCTACACCTTC. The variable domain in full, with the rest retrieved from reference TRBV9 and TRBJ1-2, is DSGVTQTPKHLITATGQRVTLRCSPRSGDLSVYWYQQSLDQGLQFLIQYYNGEERAKGNILERFSAQQFPDLHSELNLSSLELGDSALYFCASSPGPGGYTFGSGTRLTVV.

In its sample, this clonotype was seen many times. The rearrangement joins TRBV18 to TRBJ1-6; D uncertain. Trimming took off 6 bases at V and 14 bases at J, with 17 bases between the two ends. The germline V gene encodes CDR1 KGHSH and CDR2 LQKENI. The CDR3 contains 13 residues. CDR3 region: CASSPGPPDTLHF. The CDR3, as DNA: TGTGCCAGCTCTCCCGGGCCGCCCGACACCCTCCACTTT.

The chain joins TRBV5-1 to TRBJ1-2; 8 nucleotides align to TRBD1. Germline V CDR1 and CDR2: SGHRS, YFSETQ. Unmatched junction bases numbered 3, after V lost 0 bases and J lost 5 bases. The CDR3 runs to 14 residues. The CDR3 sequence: CASSLGTGPYGYTF. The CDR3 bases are TGCGCCAGCAGCTTGGGGACAGGGCCTTATGGCTACACCTTC.

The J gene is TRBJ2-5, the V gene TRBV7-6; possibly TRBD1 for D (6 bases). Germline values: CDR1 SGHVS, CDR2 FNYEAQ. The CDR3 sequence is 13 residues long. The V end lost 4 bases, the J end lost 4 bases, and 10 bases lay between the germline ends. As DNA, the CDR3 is TGTGCCAGCAGCTATACAGGGACAGAGACCCAGTACTTC. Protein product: CASSYTGTETQYF.

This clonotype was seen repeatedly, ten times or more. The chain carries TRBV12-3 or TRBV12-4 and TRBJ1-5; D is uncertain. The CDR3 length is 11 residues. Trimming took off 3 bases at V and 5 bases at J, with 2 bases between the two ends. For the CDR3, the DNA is TGTGCCAGCAGTTTGTATCAGCCCCAGCATTTT. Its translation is CASSLYQPQHF.

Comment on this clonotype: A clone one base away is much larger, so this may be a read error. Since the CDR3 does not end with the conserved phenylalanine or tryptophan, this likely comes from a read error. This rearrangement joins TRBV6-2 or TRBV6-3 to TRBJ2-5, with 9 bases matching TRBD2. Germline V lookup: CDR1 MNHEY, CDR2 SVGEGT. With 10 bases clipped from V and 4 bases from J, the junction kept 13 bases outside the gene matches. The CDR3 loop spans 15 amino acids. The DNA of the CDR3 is TGTGCCATTCGCAGGCGGGGGGGCAGTGGAGAGACCCAGTACCTC. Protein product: CAIRRRGGSGETQYL.

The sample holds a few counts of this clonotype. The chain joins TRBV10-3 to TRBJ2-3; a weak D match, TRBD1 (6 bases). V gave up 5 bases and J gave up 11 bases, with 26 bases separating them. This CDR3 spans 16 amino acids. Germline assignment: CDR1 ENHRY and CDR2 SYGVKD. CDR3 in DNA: TGTGCCATCAGTACCGCCGAGGGACACCTCACGGTCGGGCAGTATTTT. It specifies CAISTAEGHLTVGQYF.

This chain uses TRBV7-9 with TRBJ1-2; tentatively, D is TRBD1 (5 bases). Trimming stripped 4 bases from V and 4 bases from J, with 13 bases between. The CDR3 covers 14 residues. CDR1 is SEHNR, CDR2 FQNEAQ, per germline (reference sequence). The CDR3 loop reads CASSSLGGAYGYTF. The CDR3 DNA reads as TGTGCCAGCAGCTCCCTGGGAGGGGCCTATGGCTACACCTTC.

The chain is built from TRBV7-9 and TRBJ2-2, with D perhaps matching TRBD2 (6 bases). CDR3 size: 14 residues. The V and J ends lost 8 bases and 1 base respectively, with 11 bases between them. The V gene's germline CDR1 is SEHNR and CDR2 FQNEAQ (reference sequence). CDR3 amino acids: CASDWGGNTGELFF. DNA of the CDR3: TGTGCCAGCGACTGGGGAGGGAACACCGGGGAGCTGTTTTTT. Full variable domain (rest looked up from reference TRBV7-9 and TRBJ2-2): DTGVSQNPRHKITKRGQNVTFRCDPISEHNRLYWYRQTLGQGPEFLTYFQNEAQLEKSRLLSDRFSAERPKGSFSTLEIQRTEQGDSAMYLCASDWGGNTGELFFGEGSRLTVL.

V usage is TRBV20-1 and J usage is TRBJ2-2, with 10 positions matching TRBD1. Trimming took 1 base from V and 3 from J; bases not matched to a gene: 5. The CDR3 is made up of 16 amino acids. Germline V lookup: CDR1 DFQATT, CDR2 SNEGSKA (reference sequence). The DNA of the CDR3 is TGCAGTGCTAGAGCCCTGACAGGGGGCCACACCGGGGAGCTGTTTTTT. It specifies CSARALTGGHTGELFF.

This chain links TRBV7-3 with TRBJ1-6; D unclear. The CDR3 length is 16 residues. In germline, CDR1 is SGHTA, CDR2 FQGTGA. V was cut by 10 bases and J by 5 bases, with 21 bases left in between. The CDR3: CATMGTDGVNNSPLHF. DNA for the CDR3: TGTGCCACCATGGGAACTGATGGGGTTAATAATTCACCCCTCCACTTT.

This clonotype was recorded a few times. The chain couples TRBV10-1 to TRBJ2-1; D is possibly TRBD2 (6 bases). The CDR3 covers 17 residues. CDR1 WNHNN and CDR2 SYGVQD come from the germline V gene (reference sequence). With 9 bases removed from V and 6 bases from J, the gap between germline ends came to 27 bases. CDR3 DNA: TGCGCCAGGGGCGGGAAACAGCCTTCATGTGGGCTCAATGAGCAGTTCTTC. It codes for CARGGKQPSCGLNEQFF.

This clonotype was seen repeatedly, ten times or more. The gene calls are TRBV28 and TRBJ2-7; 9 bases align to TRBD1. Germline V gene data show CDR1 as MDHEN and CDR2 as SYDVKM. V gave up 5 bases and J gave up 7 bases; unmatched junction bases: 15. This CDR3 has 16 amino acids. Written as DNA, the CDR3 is TGTGCCAGCAGTCTTTATGGGGCACCGGGACAGGGAGAGCAGTACTTC. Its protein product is CASSLYGAPGQGEQYF.

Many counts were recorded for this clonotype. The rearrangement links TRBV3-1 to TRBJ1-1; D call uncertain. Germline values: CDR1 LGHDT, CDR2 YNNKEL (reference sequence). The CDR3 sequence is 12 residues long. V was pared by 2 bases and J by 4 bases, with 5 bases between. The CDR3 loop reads CASSQSSTEAFF. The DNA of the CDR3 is TGTGCCAGCAGCCAAAGTAGCACTGAAGCTTTCTTT.

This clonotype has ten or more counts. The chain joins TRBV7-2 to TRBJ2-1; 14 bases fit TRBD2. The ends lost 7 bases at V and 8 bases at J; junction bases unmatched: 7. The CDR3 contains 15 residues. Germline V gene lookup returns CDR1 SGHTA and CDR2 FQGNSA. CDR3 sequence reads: CASNRLAGGLDEQFF. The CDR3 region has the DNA TGTGCCAGCAACCGACTAGCGGGGGGGCTCGATGAGCAGTTCTTC.

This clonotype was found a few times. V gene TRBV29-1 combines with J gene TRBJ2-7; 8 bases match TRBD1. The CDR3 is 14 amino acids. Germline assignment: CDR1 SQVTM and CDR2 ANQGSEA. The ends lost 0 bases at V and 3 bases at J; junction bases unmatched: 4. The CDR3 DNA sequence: TGCAGCGTTGAAGATATTGGACAGGGCTACGAGCAGTACTTC. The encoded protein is CSVEDIGQGYEQYF.

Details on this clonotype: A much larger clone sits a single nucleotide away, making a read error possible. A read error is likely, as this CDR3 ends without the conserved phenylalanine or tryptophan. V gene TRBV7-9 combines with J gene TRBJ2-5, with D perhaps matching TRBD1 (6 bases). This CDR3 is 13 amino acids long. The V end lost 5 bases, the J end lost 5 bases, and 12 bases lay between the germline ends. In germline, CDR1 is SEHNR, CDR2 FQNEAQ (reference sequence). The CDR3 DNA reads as TGTGCCAGCAGCCGCGGACAGACGGAGACCCAGTACTCC. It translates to CASSRGQTETQYS.

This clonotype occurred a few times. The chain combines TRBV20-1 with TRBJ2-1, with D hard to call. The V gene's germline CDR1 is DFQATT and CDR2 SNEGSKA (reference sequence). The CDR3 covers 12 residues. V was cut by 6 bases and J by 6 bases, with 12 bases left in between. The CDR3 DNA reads TGCAGTGCCCCCGGGCCAACCAATGAGCAGTTCTTC. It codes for CSAPGPTNEQFF.

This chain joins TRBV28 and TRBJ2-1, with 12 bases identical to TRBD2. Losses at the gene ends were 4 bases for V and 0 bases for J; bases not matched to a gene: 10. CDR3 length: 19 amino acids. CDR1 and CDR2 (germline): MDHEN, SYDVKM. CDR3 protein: CASSYPASSGRGSYNEQFF. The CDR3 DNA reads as TGTGCCAGCAGTTACCCCGCCTCTAGCGGGAGGGGCTCCTACAATGAGCAGTTCTTC.